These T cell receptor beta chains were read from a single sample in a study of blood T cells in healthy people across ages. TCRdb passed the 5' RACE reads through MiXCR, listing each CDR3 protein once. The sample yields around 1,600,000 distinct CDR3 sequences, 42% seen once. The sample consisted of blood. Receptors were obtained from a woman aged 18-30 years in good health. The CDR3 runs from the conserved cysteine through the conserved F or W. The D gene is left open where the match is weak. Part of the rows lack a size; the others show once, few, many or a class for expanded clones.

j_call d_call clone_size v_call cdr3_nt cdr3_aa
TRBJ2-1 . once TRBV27 TGTGCCGGCAGTAAAAGTATTCGGGAGAGCTCCTACAATGAGCAGTTCTTC CAGSKSIRESSYNEQFF
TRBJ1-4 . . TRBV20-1 TGCAGTGCTGCTCTCACAGGGATGGGCGTGGAAAAACTGTTTTTT CSAALTGMGVEKLFF
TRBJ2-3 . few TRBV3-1 TGTGCCAGCAGCTGGACTGGGGACCTTCGCACAGATACGCAGTATTTT CASSWTGDLRTDTQYF
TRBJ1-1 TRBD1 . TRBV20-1 TGCAGTGCCAGACAGGGGGCGTACACTGAAGCTTTCTTT CSARQGAYTEAFF
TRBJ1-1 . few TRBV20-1 TGCAGTGCTAGTCGGGTCGCTGAAGCTTTCTTT CSASRVAEAFF
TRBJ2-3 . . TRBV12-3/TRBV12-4 TGTGCCAGCAGTTTAGCGGTGGGGGCTACCACAGATACGGAGTATTTT CASSLAVGATTDTEYF
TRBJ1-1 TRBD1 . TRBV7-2 TGTGCCAGCAGCCCATCAGGACAGGGGATAACTGAAGCTTTCTTT CASSPSGQGITEAFF
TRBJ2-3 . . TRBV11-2 TGTGCCAGCCGGCGGGGCAGGGGGGGATCCACAGATACGCAGTATTTT CASRRGRGGSTDTQYF
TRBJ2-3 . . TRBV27 TGTGCCAGCAGGCCCGTGGGGGAGGCCCATACGCTGTATTTT CASRPVGEAHTLYF
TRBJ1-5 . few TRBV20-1 TGCAGTGCTAGTATACAGGAGCCTCAGCCCCAGCATTTT CSASIQEPQPQHF
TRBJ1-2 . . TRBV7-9 TGTGCCAGCAGCTCCTCGGAGTCATTCTATGGCTACACCTTC CASSSSESFYGYTF
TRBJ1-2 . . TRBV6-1 TGTGCCAGCAATAACGGGTTGGGGCGCGGTAGCTATGGCTACACCTTC CASNNGLGRGSYGYTF
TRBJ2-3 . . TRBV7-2 TGTGCCAGCAGCCCGCCTGAAAGCGGCCTCCCCCCAGATACGCAGTATTTT CASSPPESGLPPDTQYF
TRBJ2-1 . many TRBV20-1 TGCAGTGCTAGAGATGCGGGGGCGAGCTCCTACAATGAGCAGTTCTTC CSARDAGASSYNEQFF
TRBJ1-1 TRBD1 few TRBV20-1 TGCAGTGCAGAAGACAGGGTTAGCACTGAAGCTTTCTTT CSAEDRVSTEAFF